This TCR beta chain emerged from a study of shared clonotypes between healthy human individuals (TCRdb year 2020). With respect to the entire study: A couple of women and a few men aged 18 to 49 years were included in the cohort. Leukapheresis yielded between about 0.9 and 9.5 billion PBMCs per donor. Different laboratories and diverse techniques were used to prepare libraries and sequence TCR repertoires, to increase sequencing depth and limit assay-specific biases. To estimate repertoire size and how much clonotype sharing occurs between individuals, the study deeply sequenced the blood TCR repertoires of 4 to 6 healthy adults. For each donor, three plates each were used for CD4 naive and CD4 memory, two plates were used for CD8 naive, and one plate was used for CD8 memory. Points the paper makes about the study in general: Based on pairwise subsampling, the degree of clonotype sharing among donors was expected to be affected by sequencing depth. The genetic and exposure-history diversity represented was limited by the small number of donors. Incomplete sequencing was indicated by rarefaction of sorted-subset datasets, despite the large sequencing depth. Clonotypes shared by all four sorted-subset donors showed higher generation probabilities than non-shared clonotypes. Sampling was restricted to blood, and TCR repertoires in tissue are likely to differ from TCR repertoires in blood. Estimated clonotype richness was generally larger for naive than for memory subsets. Sharing across several donors was observed for roughly 5% of naive CD4, about 3.2% of naive CD8, 2.3% of memory CD4, and about 0.4% of memory CD8 clonotypes.

Using the deep immunoSEQ assay, multiplex PCR amplified TCR CDR3 regions from genomic DNA. Extracted genomic DNA from each cell subset was distributed evenly across all wells of several immunoSEQ 96-well plates, and each plate was treated as a replicate. Each replicate PCR for sorted subsets received approximately 200 ng genomic DNA, equal to tens of thousands of T cell genomes. The purified libraries were quantified using a Qubit 3.0 fluorometer, sized with a Bioanalyzer 2100, and then quantified again using the KAPA Library Quantification kit. Each immunoSEQ 96-well plate was sequenced on its own single-read 150-cycle Illumina NextSeq 550 flow cell. Processing in the source paper ran as follows. Because only junctional sequences without quality scores were contained in the immunoSEQ output, filtering matching that applied to full-length reads could not be performed. To assign V/J genes and CDR3, sequences were annotated using PyIR, a Python wrapper for IgBLAST v1.9, with IMGT germline references. Reads with weak V/J assignments (E-value above 1e-6), missing CDR3, stop codons, out-of-frame junctions, or ambiguous translated residues were removed. V3J clonotypes were defined as sequences sharing an identical inferred V gene, J gene, and CDR3 amino acid sequence. Percentage overlap between repertoires was calculated by dividing the number of shared unique clonotypes by the size of the smaller repertoire. RTK rarefaction, the Chao1 estimator, and Recon v2.1 estimates of unobserved clonotypes were used to assess repertoire richness. Generation probabilities for all TCRbeta clonotypes obtained by the gDNA method from a few donors were computed using OLGA. Not all clones reach the TCRdb copy of this immuneACCESS table, which keeps in-frame sequences only. Checked studies attribute under half of the gap to unresolved V genes and leave the rest unexplained. That table furnishes V, J and clone size, whereas the DNA furnished D and trimming. Present in this sample are a few million clones, over 90% of which were seen just once. 0.39% of the sample lies in the top ten.

Comments on this clone: What antigen it recognizes has not been identified. One base away there is no much larger clone; base qualities are not given.

V and J are truncated by 8 bases and 0 bases respectively, leaving an intervening sequence of 11 bases. CDR1 SNHLY and CDR2 FYNNEI are derived from the germline V gene. Inclusive of the bounding cysteine and phenylalanine, the CDR3 is 14 residues long. Only the CDR3 portion is preserved as DNA: 42 bases, with reading frame beginning at the first base. Healthy HIV-negative adults with no recently reported acute infections or vaccinations were included as donors. Every donor was a Caucasian adult living in Nashville, Tennessee, USA. CD4+ T cells were enriched by magnetic negative selection; naive cells were then positively selected on CD45RA, and the negative fraction formed the memory subset. After blood collection by leukapheresis, PBMCs were isolated using Ficoll-Histopaque density gradient centrifugation and then cryopreserved in the vapor phase of liquid nitrogen. Analytical flow cytometry was used to check the purity and quantity of each magnetically sorted T cell population. Each sorted fraction had its genomic DNA isolated and then quantified by UV absorbance on a Nanodrop 2000c.

The sequence derives from a man younger than 35 in good health. Some clones in this sample may be carry-over from other donors' samples. The sequencing input was naive CD4+ T cells from PBMCs. Interpreted using the paper, the cell subset or site label stands for: CD45RA+ positively selected. Recombination linked TRBV2 to TRBJ1-3; there is no confident call for the D gene. In nucleotide form, the sequence is TGTGCCAGCCGGTCTGGGGTCTCTGGAAACACCATATATTTT. Its protein product is CASRSGVSGNTIYF. With the rest looked up from the reference TRBV2 and TRBJ1-3 genes rather than sequenced, the full variable domain is EPEVTQTPSHQVTQMGQEVILRCVPISNHLYFYWYRQILGQKVEFLVSFYNNEISEKSEIFDDQFSVERPDGSNFTLKIRSTKLEDSAMYFCASRSGVSGNTIYFGEGSWLTVV.